The next 20 T cell receptor beta chains were all read from a single sample in a study of T-cell memory formation after mild COVID-19. TCRdb itself ran the 5' RACE reads through MiXCR, one entry per CDR3 protein. Counted here are roughly 140,000 distinct CDR3 sequences, around 14% occurring once; the ten biggest clones make up about 29%. Source material: PBMCs or a T cell subset sorted from them (not recorded which). Receptors originate from an adult woman who had mild COVID-19 (a few samples of this study predate the infection). Cell type and time point are not known.

This chain links TRBV5-4 with TRBJ2-2; D is uncertain. CDR1 is SGHNT, CDR2 YYREEE, per germline (reference sequence). The V and J ends lost 6 bases and 2 bases respectively, with 8 bases between them. This CDR3 has 13 amino acids. As DNA, the CDR3 is TGTGCCAGCACTTCCGACAACACCGGGGAGCTGTTTTTT. This sequence encodes CASTSDNTGELFF.

The chain uses TRBV12-3 or TRBV12-4 and TRBJ2-1, with 7 bases aligning to TRBD2. This CDR3 comprises 14 residues. The junction had 10 bases not matched to a gene; V was cut back by 10 bases and J by 4 bases. The CDR3 loop is CAIPGRGVYNEQFF. Here the CDR3 DNA reads TGTGCCATCCCAGGGAGGGGAGTTTACAATGAGCAGTTCTTC.

This clonotype was recorded a few times. V is TRBV6-6 and J is TRBJ2-7; 11 nucleotides align to TRBD2. In germline, CDR1 is MNHNY, CDR2 SVGAGI (reference sequence). The length of the CDR3 is 16 residues. After removal of 6 bases from V and 3 bases from J, the junction contained 10 bases not matched to a gene. The CDR3 DNA is TGTGCCAGCAGGCCACCAACTAGCGGGAGCGACTACGAGCAGTACTTC. Translating gives CASRPPTSGSDYEQYF.

This clonotype was found a few times. V and J are TRBV7-2 and TRBJ2-7; D is uncertain. Looked up from germline, CDR1 is SGHTA and CDR2 is FQGNSA. The CDR3 covers 13 residues. Trimming stripped 5 bases from V and 2 bases from J, with 10 bases between. CDR3 protein: CASSPWVAYEQYF. The CDR3 nucleotides are TGTGCCAGCAGCCCCTGGGTGGCCTACGAGCAGTACTTC.

This clonotype was observed a few times. The genes are TRBV4-3 and TRBJ2-3, with TRBD1 identical over 7 bases. The ends lost 4 bases at V and 0 bases at J; junction bases unmatched: 7. This CDR3 has 16 residues. Germline V gene lookup returns CDR1 LGHNA and CDR2 YSLEER. The CDR3 here is CASSLGTVRSTDTQYF. Here the CDR3 DNA reads TGCGCCAGCAGCCTCGGGACAGTTCGGAGCACAGATACGCAGTATTTT.

J is TRBJ2-3 and V is TRBV7-9; a weak D match, TRBD2 (6 bases). The CDR3 consists of 15 residues. Germline CDR1 is SEHNR and CDR2 is FQNEAQ (reference sequence). V gave up 3 bases and J gave up 1 base, with 11 bases separating them. The CDR3 protein is CASSLGGPGTDTQYF. For the CDR3, the DNA is TGTGCCAGCAGCTTGGGGGGACCCGGCACAGATACGCAGTATTTT.

This rearrangement joins TRBV29-1 to TRBJ2-7; 7 bases map to TRBD1. CDR3 length: 12 amino acids. Germline trimming cut 3 bases from V and 1 base from J; bases unmatched to any gene: 0. From germline, CDR1 is SQVTM and CDR2 ANQGSEA. CDR3 sequence: CSVEGQSYEQYF. CDR3 coding DNA: TGCAGCGTTGAGGGACAGTCCTACGAGCAGTACTTC.

The table lists this clonotype with a few counts. The chain couples TRBV27 to TRBJ2-7, with 9 nucleotides matching TRBD1. Per the germline V gene, CDR1 is MNHEY and CDR2 is SMNVEV (reference sequence). The CDR3 is 13 amino acids. Germline trimming cut 6 bases from V and 5 bases from J; bases unmatched to any gene: 5. The CDR3 loop is CASRGTGFDEQYF. For the CDR3, the DNA is TGTGCCAGCAGAGGGACAGGGTTCGACGAGCAGTACTTC.

This sequence joins TRBV27 and TRBJ2-7; D is unresolved. The germline V gene has CDR1 MNHEY and CDR2 SMNVEV (reference sequence). The CDR3 is 14 amino acids. The germline V and J ends were trimmed by 7 bases and 2 bases, with 15 bases remaining between them. CDR3 residues: CASKPTKKTYEQYF. The CDR3 DNA reads TGTGCCAGCAAGCCGACAAAGAAGACCTACGAGCAGTACTTC.

V gene TRBV15 combines with J gene TRBJ1-5; D call uncertain. Looked up from germline, CDR1 is LNHNV and CDR2 is YYDKDF (reference sequence). This CDR3 comprises 16 residues. Trimming stripped 0 bases from V and 5 bases from J, with 14 bases between. In nucleotides, the CDR3 is TGTGCCACCAGCAGAGAGGATGCGTTTAGTCATCAGCCCCAGCATTTT. Its translation is CATSREDAFSHQPQHF.

This clonotype was seen ten or more times. The chain has TRBV5-5 and TRBJ2-5; 12 bases line up with TRBD1. The CDR3 length is 16 residues. J lost 4 bases, V lost 3 bases, and 7 bases had no gene match. In germline, CDR1 is SGHKS, CDR2 YYEKEE (reference sequence). CDR3 coding DNA: TGTGCCAGCAGCTCCGCTAAGGGACAGGGGGCAGAGACCCAGTACTTC. It specifies CASSSAKGQGAETQYF.

The sample holds a few counts of this clonotype. The chain has TRBV9 and TRBJ2-1; unclear D gene. Germline loops: CDR1 SGDLS, CDR2 YYNGEE. V gave up 7 bases and J gave up 1 base, with 12 bases separating them. There are 14 residues in the CDR3. CDR3 region: CASQEIGSYNEQFF. CDR3 in DNA: TGTGCCAGCCAGGAGATTGGGTCCTACAATGAGCAGTTCTTC.

This clonotype was seen ten or more times. The genes are TRBV5-1 and TRBJ2-6; the D is unclear. Germline lookup yields CDR1 SGHRS and CDR2 YFSETQ. Trimming took 0 bases from V and 0 from J, leaving 7 bases between them. The CDR3 is made up of 16 amino acids. The CDR3, as DNA: TGCGCCAGCAGCTTGGTGGTTGCCTCTGGGGCCAACGTCCTGACTTTC. Translated, it gives CASSLVVASGANVLTF.

The rearrangement links TRBV20-1 to TRBJ2-5; no clear D gene. The CDR3 extends over 15 amino acids. CDR1 and CDR2 (germline): DFQATT, SNEGSKA (reference sequence). Trimming left V 6 bases short and J 4 bases short, with 21 bases between. The CDR3 bases are TGCAGTGCCAACGTGGGCCCCATTTTCGGAGAGACCCAGTACTTC. It codes for CSANVGPIFGETQYF.

This clonotype has a handful of counts. The rearrangement uses TRBV3-1 and TRBJ2-5; D is possibly TRBD1 or TRBD2 (6 bases each). The CDR3 runs to 18 residues. Trimming pared 0 bases from V and 5 bases from J, leaving 22 bases between. CDR1 is LGHDT, CDR2 YNNKEL, per germline (reference sequence). The CDR3 is CASSQEIGGRGTRETQYF. CDR3 sequence (DNA): TGTGCCAGCAGCCAAGAGATAGGGGGGCGTGGGACGAGGGAGACCCAGTACTTC.

Here the CDR3 DNA reads TGTGCCAGCAGCTTAACGACAAGGGTAAACGAGCAGTACTTC. It yields the protein CASSLTTRVNEQYF. The genes are TRBV7-8 and TRBJ2-7; no clear D. Trimming took off 2 bases at V and 5 bases at J, with 13 bases between the two ends. This CDR3 comprises 14 residues. From germline, CDR1 is SGHVS and CDR2 FQNEAQ.

V gene TRBV7-3 combines with J gene TRBJ2-3; 12 nucleotides align to TRBD2. CDR1 and CDR2 (germline): SGHTA, FQGTGA. The CDR3 has 16 amino acids. The V gene end was trimmed by 5 bases and the J gene end by 4 bases; junction bases not matched to a gene: 7. The CDR3 region has the DNA TGTGCCAGCAGCATCCCTAGCGGGGGGGCCCCAGATACGCAGTATTTT. Residues: CASSIPSGGAPDTQYF.

In this sample, this clonotype turned up a few times. The chain employs TRBV7-3 and TRBJ2-1; D remains unclear. The CDR3 is 14 residues long. The V gene's germline CDR1 is SGHTA and CDR2 FQGTGA. The germline V and J ends were trimmed by 4 bases and 8 bases, with 15 bases remaining between them. The CDR3 is CASSYGDSGYEQFF. The DNA for the CDR3 is TGTGCCAGCAGCTATGGTGATTCTGGCTATGAGCAGTTCTTC.

This clonotype turned up a few times. The rearrangement joins TRBV12-3 or TRBV12-4 to TRBJ2-2, with D possibly called TRBD1 or TRBD2 (6 bases each). This CDR3 spans 16 amino acids. V was pared by 6 bases and J by 5 bases, with 19 bases between. CDR3 residues: CASRRTGGRETGELFF. The CDR3, as DNA: TGTGCCAGCAGAAGGACCGGGGGCCGGGAAACCGGGGAGCTGTTTTTT.

The chain couples TRBV19 to TRBJ2-1; D perhaps matches TRBD2 (5 bases). The CDR3 is 15 amino acids. The V end was cut by 3 bases, the J end by 0 bases, with 9 bases between. Germline V CDR1 and CDR2: LNHDA, SQIVND (reference sequence). CDR3 DNA sequence: TGTGCCAGTAGTATGGAGGCTAGCTCCTACAATGAGCAGTTCTTC. It yields the protein CASSMEASSYNEQFF.